Listed below are T cell receptor beta chains from one sample, sequenced in a study of regulatory dendritic cells for organ transplantation. TCRdb's table, derived via immunoSEQ multiplex PCR, lists solely in-frame clones and lacks some. Here the sample spans under 9,000 clones, about 70% being singletons. Antigen specificity for these receptors is unknown. Specimen: memory CD4+ T cells from blood cultured with dendritic cells. These receptors came from a human donor in good health. Both conserved end residues are trimmed from each CDR3. Size tells how often a clone was seen (once, few, many) or the class of an expanded clone, and some rows leave it out.

cdr3_length,v_call,j_call,clone_size,cdr3_aa
10,TRBV5-8,TRBJ2-7,NA,ASSLRGYEQY
11,TRBV2,TRBJ2-5,NA,ASSRDFQETQY
11,TRBV7-2,TRBJ2-3,NA,ASSLSRQATQY
13,TRBV7-2,TRBJ2-7,NA,ASSLARTGVYEQY
15,TRBV12-2,TRBJ1-5,NA,ASRSYRQGAPSQPQH
11,TRBV2,TRBJ2-3,NA,ASEGLFTDTQY
17,TRBV5-1,TRBJ1-3,once,ASSLETGGIQFSGNTIY
10,TRBV25-1,TRBJ1-2,NA,ASSESLSGYT
14,TRBV7-2,TRBJ2-3,few,ASSYRGAASTDTQY
12,TRBV2,TRBJ1-6,few,ASRRTEQGPILH
12,TRBV29-1,TRBJ2-5,once,SVEERGGWKTQY
13,TRBV9,TRBJ1-3,NA,ASSVGSLSGNTIY
12,TRBV7-2,TRBJ2-2,NA,ASRGQGSTGELF
13,TRBV5-4,TRBJ2-1,NA,ASSLVAGGADEQF
12,TRBV10-3,TRBJ1-2,NA,AINLPGQGGGYT
11,TRBV6-1,TRBJ2-2,NA,ASSEITAGELF
15,TRBV7-8,TRBJ2-2,NA,ASSLQGSKPTGGELF
13,TRBV5-5,TRBJ1-5,NA,ASSLHDRAGQPQH
13,TRBV7-3,TRBJ2-2,few,ASSRQGVGTGELF
11,TRBV29-1,TRBJ2-1,NA,SGDSTLVDEQF